The following is a TCR beta chain sequence with its context. Its specificity is unknown. J lost 7 bases, V lost 6 bases, and 3 bases had no gene match. The CDR3 consists of 14 residues. Germline assignment: CDR1 MNHEY and CDR2 SMNVEV (reference sequence). This sample stems from a study of Ad26.COV2.S vaccination and SARS-CoV-2 variants. Notes on the study in general: People who got the vaccine had more spike-specific TCR breadth than people who got placebo.

Clones were sequenced by immunoSEQ multiplex PCR, and TCRdb holds only the in-frame ones, with some missing. Among nearly 95,000 clones, roughly 84% were seen once, and the ten largest hold approximately 16%. This receptor was taken from a human donor who had recovered from COVID-19. The source material was peripheral blood, sampled after recovery from COVID-19. The V gene is TRBV27, the J gene TRBJ2-3, with 14 bases matching TRBD2. The DNA for the CDR3 is TGTGCCAGCAGGACTAGCGGGAGGGTCAATACGCAGTATTTT. Translating gives CASRTSGRVNTQYF.